Detailed here is one T cell receptor (beta chain). The antigen it recognizes is unknown. One base away there is no much larger clone; base qualities are not given. The CDR3 numbers 14 residues from cysteine through phenylalanine. The only DNA kept is the CDR3, 42 bases in frame from the first base. The V end gives up 0 bases and the J end 10 bases, leaving 6 bases in the junction not matched to a gene. In the germline V gene, CDR1 corresponds to LGHNA and CDR2 to YSLEER. This sample is part of a study of TIL therapy for anti-PD-1-resistant metastatic lung cancer (dated by TCRdb to about 2021). At the level of the whole study: Tumors were harvested prior to any PD-1/PD-L1 blockade, after which nivolumab was administered to patients, and lymphodepletion, expanded TIL infusion and IL-2 were given to patients who progressed. Among the enrolled patients, the median age was approximately 56 years (range roughly 38-80), and the median tumor PD-L1 proportion score was more than 5.5%. Most of the cohort had lung adenocarcinoma, a few tumors were EGFR-mutant and two were ALK-rearranged, and half of the patients were current or former smokers. Across the cohort, whole-exome sequencing showed a median non-synonymous tumor mutation burden of 1.5 mutations per megabase. T cell receptor beta sequencing of tumor and peripheral blood served to follow clonotypes across the tumor, the expanded TIL product, and serial blood samples. Beyond this particular receptor, the publication reports: The baseline peripheral repertoire was partially replaced by infused TIL clonotypes, which then decayed over months, and persistence showed no apparent association with response. The study protocol defined all tumor marker inferences as exploratory. The cohort was highly selected, with more treatment-naive, never-smoker and oncogene-addicted patients than typical, limiting generalizability.

The sample's time point label is to be understood as: pre-treatment sample, taken before nivolumab and TIL therapy. Between October 2017 and 2020, a dual-center phase I trial enrolled adults who had stage 4 NSCLC. Samples came from a single-arm, open-label phase I trial of tumor-infiltrating lymphocyte therapy with nivolumab in advanced non-small cell lung cancer. Mononuclear cells from blood collected in EDTA tubes were isolated on a Ficoll gradient and snap-frozen as pellets, and DNA was then extracted using a Qiagen mini-prep kit. TCR beta CDR3 regions were amplified from genomic DNA with the immunoSEQ v3 hsTCRB kit using bias-controlled multiplex PCR. TCR libraries were sequenced on an Illumina NextSeq 500 to around 2.1 million read pairs for survey level or roughly 4.5-6 million for deep level. The paper's data handling went like this. V, D and J genes were assigned, non-productive sequences were removed, and clonality was reported by immunoSEQ Analyzer software. Repertoires of infused TIL and blood were compared using productive Simpson clonality and the Morisita overlap index of productive TRB rearrangements. The absolute count of a clonotype in blood was estimated by multiplying the lymphocyte count by the CD3+ fraction and by the productive frequency of the clone. TCRdb took this table from immuneACCESS and kept in-frame rearrangements with V and J called. Such tables lack part of the clones; where checked against another copy, unresolved V genes explain under half of the gap, and the rest is unexplained. The V and J calls and clone size were taken over from that table, and D and trimming were inferred from the DNA. The sample data list just over 20,000 clones, and roughly 79% of these were observed just once. Roughly 7% of the sample is held by the ten biggest clonotypes.

The sample here was blood, taken at baseline. The chain was built from TRBV4-3 and TRBJ1-3, with 7 central nucleotides matching TRBD1. The source of this sequence is a person aged 25 to 85 with non-small cell lung cancer. The CDR3 in this case is CASSQELGQTTIYF. In nucleotides, the sequence is TGCGCCAGCAGCCAAGAGCTGGGACAGACGACCATATATTTT.